The source of this T cell receptor (beta chain) is a study of shared clonotypes between healthy human individuals. Here immunoSEQ multiplex PCR was the method, and the copy in TCRdb shows in-frame clones only, minus some. The repertoire holds around 2.3 million clones, with about 94% as singletons. From germline, CDR1 is SGDLS and CDR2 YYNGEE. CDR3 length: 15 residues. The V gene end was trimmed by 0 bases and the J gene end by 2 bases; junction bases not matched to a gene: 2. The TCR originated in a man between 18 and 35 years old in good health. The chain carries TRBV9 and TRBJ2-1, with 7 positions matching TRBD1. The sequenced sample consisted of naive CD4+ T cells sorted from blood. Subset described: CD45RA+ positively selected. Here the CDR3 DNA reads TGTGCCAGCAGCGTAGAGGGACAGACCTACAATGAGCAGTTCTTC. This codes for CASSVEGQTYNEQFF. Looking up the rest from reference TRBV9 and TRBJ2-1 gives the full variable domain: DSGVTQTPKHLITATGQRVTLRCSPRSGDLSVYWYQQSLDQGLQFLIQYYNGEERAKGNILERFSAQQFPDLHSELNLSSLELGDSALYFCASSVEGQTYNEQFFGPGTRLTVL.